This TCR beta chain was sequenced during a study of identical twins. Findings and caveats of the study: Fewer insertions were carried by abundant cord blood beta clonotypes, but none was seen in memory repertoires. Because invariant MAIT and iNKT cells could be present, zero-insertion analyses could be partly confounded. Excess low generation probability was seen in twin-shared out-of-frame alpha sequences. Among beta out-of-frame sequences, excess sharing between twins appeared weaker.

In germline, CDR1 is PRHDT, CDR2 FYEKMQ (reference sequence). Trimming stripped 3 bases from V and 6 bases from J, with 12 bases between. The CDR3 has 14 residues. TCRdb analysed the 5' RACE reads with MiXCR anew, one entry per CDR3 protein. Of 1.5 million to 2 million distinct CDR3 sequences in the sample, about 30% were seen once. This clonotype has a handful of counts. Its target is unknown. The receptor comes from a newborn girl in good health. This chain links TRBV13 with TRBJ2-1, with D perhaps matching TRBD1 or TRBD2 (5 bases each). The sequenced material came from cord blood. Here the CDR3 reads CASSLGESSNEQFF. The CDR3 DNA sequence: TGTGCCAGCAGCTTGGGGGAATCGAGCAATGAGCAGTTCTTC.